The present T cell receptor (beta chain) was sequenced within a study of regulatory and conventional T cells in RAG deficiency. V shed 6 bases and J shed 0 bases, with 12 bases lying between them. Germline values: CDR1 MNHEY, CDR2 SVGAGI. CDR3 length: 15 residues. Study-wide points: Treg unique TCR beta sequences were approximately 99-fold fewer in Omenn syndrome and CID/AS patients than controls. Shorter CDR3s in all patient subsets; >85% Treg-Tconv overlap in Omenn.

In the case of this clone: Antigen unknown.

The protocol was immunoSEQ multiplex PCR, while the TCRdb copy is restricted to in-frame clones and leaves out a portion. Of fewer than 20,000 clones detected, around 90% appear once; the ten largest clones hold over 1.3%. The sorted regulatory T cells were CD4+, CD25-high and CD127-low, with genomic DNA sequenced. The same data also contributed to another study, on regulatory T cells. Per that study: The primer mix had 52 TRBV and 13 TRBJ primers. Patient repertoires had restricted TRB V-J pairs and skewed V and J usage, most in Tregs.

This chain uses TRBV6-5 with TRBJ1-5; no reliable D call. Sequencing used Tregs sorted from blood. The clonotype comes from a human donor in good health. CDR3 amino acids: CASRGDAYSNQPQHF. As DNA, the CDR3 is TGTGCCAGCAGGGGAGATGCCTATAGCAATCAGCCCCAGCATTTT.